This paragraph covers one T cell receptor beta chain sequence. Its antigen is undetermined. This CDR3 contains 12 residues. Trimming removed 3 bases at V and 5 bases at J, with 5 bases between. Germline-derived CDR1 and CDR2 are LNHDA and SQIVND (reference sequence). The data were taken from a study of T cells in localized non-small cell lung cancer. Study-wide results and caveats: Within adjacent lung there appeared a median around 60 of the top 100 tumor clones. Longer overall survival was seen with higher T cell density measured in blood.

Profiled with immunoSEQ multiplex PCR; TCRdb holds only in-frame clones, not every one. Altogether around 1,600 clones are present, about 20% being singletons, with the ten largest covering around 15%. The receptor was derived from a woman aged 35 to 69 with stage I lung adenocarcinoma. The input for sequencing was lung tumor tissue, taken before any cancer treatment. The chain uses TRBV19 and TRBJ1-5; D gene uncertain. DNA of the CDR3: TGTGCCAGTAGTATGGGATATCAGCCCCAGCATTTT. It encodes CASSMGYQPQHF.